These 11 T cell receptor beta chains originate from one sample sequenced in a study of blood T cell repertoires in COVID-19 (TCRdb year 2020). Receptor libraries were prepared by the immunoSEQ multiplex PCR assay. The clones in this table, taken by TCRdb from immuneACCESS, are in-frame only. Not every clone is retained; where verified, under half of the shortfall comes from an unresolved V gene, and the cause of the rest is unknown. This sample comprises approximately 170,000 clones, about 89% of them detected only once. The top ten hold roughly 0.8% of the sample. The sample taken for sequencing was PBMCs or T cells enriched from blood (not recorded which). All receptors derive from a woman aged 18-29 years who had recovered from COVID-19.

This clone came up once. The chain is built from TRBV14 and TRBJ2-5; D is possibly TRBD2 (5 bases). Trimming pared 0 bases from V and 4 bases from J, leaving 9 bases between. This CDR3 is built from 14 residues. Germline CDR1 is SGHDN and CDR2 is FVKESK. In nucleotides, the CDR3 is TGTGCCAGCAGCCAAGATCCCCGGGGAGAGACCCAGTACTTC. It specifies CASSQDPRGETQYF.

The table lists this clone with a count of one. The genes are TRBV5-4 and TRBJ2-3; 7 bases fit TRBD2. The J segment lost 3 bases and the V segment lost 3 bases, leaving 10 bases of the junction unmatched. The germline gives CDR1 SGHNT, CDR2 YYREEE (reference sequence). The CDR3 is 16 amino acids. The CDR3 bases are TGTGCCAGCAGCTCATCCCTCGGGAGGACAACAGATACGCAGTATTTT. This translates into CASSSSLGRTTDTQYF.

In its sample, this clone was seen once. The V and J genes are TRBV7-8 and TRBJ2-2, with D possibly being TRBD1 (6 bases). This CDR3 has 16 amino acids. The germline CDR1 and CDR2 sequences are SGHVS and FQNEAQ. V shed 0 bases and J shed 5 bases, with 13 bases lying between them. CDR3 coding DNA: TGTGCCAGCAGCTTAGCGATACAGGGTGGAACCGGGGAGCTGTTTTTT. This sequence encodes CASSLAIQGGTGELFF.

This clone came up once. V gene TRBV28 combines with J gene TRBJ2-5, with D unresolved. V dropped 4 bases and J dropped 10 bases, with 16 bases sitting between them. The germline CDR1 and CDR2 sequences are MDHEN and SYDVKM. CDR3 size: 13 residues. The CDR3 is CASSSTVLRGQYF. CDR3 DNA: TGTGCCAGCAGTTCAACCGTCCTGCGTGGCCAGTACTTC.

The rearrangement joins TRBV28 to TRBJ2-5; 9 nucleotides agree with TRBD1. Trimming removed 6 bases from V and 5 bases from J; junction bases left unmatched: 7. CDR3 size: 14 residues. Germline CDR1 and CDR2: MDHEN and SYDVKM. CDR3 sequence (DNA): TGTGCCAGCAGAATTACAGGGGGCAGGGAGACCCAGTACTTC. It is translated as CASRITGGRETQYF.

The rearrangement uses TRBV5-1 and TRBJ2-7, with 8 nucleotides matching TRBD1. The CDR3 extends over 15 amino acids. Losses at the gene ends were 2 bases for V and 4 bases for J; bases not matched to a gene: 8. The V gene's germline CDR1 is SGHRS and CDR2 YFSETQ. CDR3 nucleotides: TGCGCCAGCAGCTTCGGACAGGGAGGTCGGTACGAGCAGTACTTC. Its translation: CASSFGQGGRYEQYF.

This chain connects TRBV5-1 to TRBJ2-1, with TRBD2 identical over 12 bases. The CDR3 extends over 15 amino acids. Germline loops: CDR1 SGHRS, CDR2 YFSETQ. Unmatched junction bases numbered 2, after V lost 3 bases and J lost 4 bases. CDR3 in amino acids: CASSWTSGKYNEQFF. The DNA of the CDR3 is TGCGCCAGCAGCTGGACTAGCGGGAAATACAATGAGCAGTTCTTC.

The chain couples TRBV13 to TRBJ1-6; 12 bases map to TRBD1. This CDR3 region has 17 residues. The germline V gene has CDR1 PRHDT and CDR2 FYEKMQ (reference sequence). Germline trimming cut 4 bases from V and 7 bases from J; bases unmatched to any gene: 8. CDR3 protein: CASSSGDRGRPNSPLHF. The DNA for the CDR3 is TGTGCCAGCAGCTCAGGGGACAGGGGGCGCCCGAATTCACCCCTCCACTTT.

The chain recombines TRBV2 with TRBJ2-3, with D possibly matching TRBD2 (6 bases). The CDR3 is made up of 14 amino acids. The germline V gene has CDR1 SNHLY and CDR2 FYNNEI. V dropped 8 bases and J dropped 0 bases, with 12 bases sitting between them. The CDR3 coding sequence is TGTGCCAGCGGGCGGGACGGAAGCACAGATACGCAGTATTTT. Its protein product is CASGRDGSTDTQYF. The complete variable domain, with remaining parts taken from reference TRBV2 and TRBJ2-3, reads EPEVTQTPSHQVTQMGQEVILRCVPISNHLYFYWYRQILGQKVEFLVSFYNNEISEKSEIFDDQFSVERPDGSNFTLKIRSTKLEDSAMYFCASGRDGSTDTQYFGPGTRLTVL.

This chain links TRBV5-1 with TRBJ1-5; tentative D call: TRBD1 (5 bases). Trimming pared 8 bases from V and 7 bases from J, leaving 16 bases between. CDR3 length: 13 amino acids. CDR1 SGHRS and CDR2 YFSETQ come from the germline V gene. CDR3 sequence reads: CASSPGEGQPQHF. The CDR3 nucleotides are TGCGCCAGTAGCCCGGGGGAGGGACAGCCCCAGCATTTT.

Only one count was recorded for this clone. The chain employs TRBV19 and TRBJ2-2; a possible D gene is TRBD1 (5 bases). V shed 7 bases and J shed 4 bases, with 10 bases lying between them. Germline loops: CDR1 LNHDA, CDR2 SQIVND (reference sequence). The CDR3 loop spans 13 amino acids. CDR3 nucleotides: TGTGCCAGTATTAGGGGAAGCACCGGGGAGCTGTTTTTT. Translation gives CASIRGSTGELFF.